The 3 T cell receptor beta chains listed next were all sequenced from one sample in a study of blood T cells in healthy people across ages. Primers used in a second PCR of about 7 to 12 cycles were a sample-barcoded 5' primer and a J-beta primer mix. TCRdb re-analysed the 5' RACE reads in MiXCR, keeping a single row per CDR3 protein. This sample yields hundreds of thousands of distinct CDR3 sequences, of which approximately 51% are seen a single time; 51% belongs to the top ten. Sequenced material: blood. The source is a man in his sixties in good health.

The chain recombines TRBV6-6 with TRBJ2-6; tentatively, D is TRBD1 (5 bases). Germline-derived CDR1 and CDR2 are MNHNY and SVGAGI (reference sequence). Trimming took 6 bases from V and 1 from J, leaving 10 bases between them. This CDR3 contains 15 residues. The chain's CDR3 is CASSLRQSGANVLTF. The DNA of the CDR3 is TGTGCCAGCAGCCTCCGACAGTCTGGGGCCAACGTCCTGACTTTC.

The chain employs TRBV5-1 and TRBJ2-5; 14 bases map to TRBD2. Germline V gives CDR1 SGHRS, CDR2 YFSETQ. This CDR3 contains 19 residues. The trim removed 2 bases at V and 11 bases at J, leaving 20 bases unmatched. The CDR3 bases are TGCGCCAGCAGCTTCAGTTGGACTAGCGGGGGGCCGCGTAACAATGAGCAGTACTTC. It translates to CASSFSWTSGGPRNNEQYF.

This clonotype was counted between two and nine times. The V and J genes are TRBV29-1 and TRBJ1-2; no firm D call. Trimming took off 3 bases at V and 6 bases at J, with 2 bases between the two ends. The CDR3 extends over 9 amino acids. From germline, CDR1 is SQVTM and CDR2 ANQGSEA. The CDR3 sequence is CSVDDGYTF. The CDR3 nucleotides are TGCAGCGTTGATGATGGCTACACCTTC.